The present T cell receptor beta chain was sequenced within a study of technical replicates of blood from a handful of donors. This CDR3 contains 14 residues. Losses at the gene ends were 10 bases for V and 3 bases for J; bases not matched to a gene: 10. Germline V lookup: CDR1 SGHNT, CDR2 YYREEE (reference sequence). Only one count was recorded for this clone. Clones were read by immunoSEQ multiplex PCR, and TCRdb kept only the in-frame ones, dropping some. The table shows about 70,000 clones, with around 97% occurring only once. The sequencing input was T cells isolated from PBMCs. The clonotype comes from a human donor in good health. This sequence joins TRBV5-4 and TRBJ2-1; 7 positions agree with TRBD2. CDR3 protein: CAVRGTTYYNEQFF. CDR3 nucleotides: TGTGCCGTCCGGGGGACTACCTACTACAATGAGCAGTTCTTC.